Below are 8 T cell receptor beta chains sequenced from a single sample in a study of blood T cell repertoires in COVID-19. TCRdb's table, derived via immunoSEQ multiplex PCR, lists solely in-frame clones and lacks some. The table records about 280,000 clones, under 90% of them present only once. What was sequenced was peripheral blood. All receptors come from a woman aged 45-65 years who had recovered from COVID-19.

In nucleotides, the CDR3 is TGTGCCGGGTTAGCGGGGGGTTCGAACACCGGGGAGCTGTTTTTT. As protein: CAGLAGGSNTGELFF. V and J are TRBV30 and TRBJ2-2, with 10 bases aligning to TRBD2. The germline V gene has CDR1 GTSNPN and CDR2 SVGIG (reference sequence). CDR3 length: 15 amino acids. Trimming cost V 8 bases and J 0 bases; bases outside gene matches: 6.

CDR3 sequence reads: CASSPMENYGYTF. In DNA form, the CDR3 reads TGTGCCAGCAGCCCCATGGAGAACTATGGCTACACCTTC. The rearrangement links TRBV7-8 to TRBJ1-2; no clear D gene. The V gene's germline CDR1 is SGHVS and CDR2 FQNEAQ. The CDR3 sequence is 13 residues long. V was clipped by 5 bases and J by 2 bases, with 9 bases between them.

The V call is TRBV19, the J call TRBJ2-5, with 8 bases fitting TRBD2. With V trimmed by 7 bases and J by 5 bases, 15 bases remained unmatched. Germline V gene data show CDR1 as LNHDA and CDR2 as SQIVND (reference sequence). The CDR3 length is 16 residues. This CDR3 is CASTSTGGAWSETQYF. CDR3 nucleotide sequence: TGTGCCAGTACCAGCACGGGGGGGGCTTGGAGTGAGACCCAGTACTTC. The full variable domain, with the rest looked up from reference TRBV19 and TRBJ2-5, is DGGITQSPKYLFRKEGQNVTLSCEQNLNHDAMYWYRQDPGQGLRLIYYSQIVNDFQKGDIAEGYSVSREKKESFPLTVTSAQKNPTAFYLCASTSTGGAWSETQYFGPGTRLLVL.

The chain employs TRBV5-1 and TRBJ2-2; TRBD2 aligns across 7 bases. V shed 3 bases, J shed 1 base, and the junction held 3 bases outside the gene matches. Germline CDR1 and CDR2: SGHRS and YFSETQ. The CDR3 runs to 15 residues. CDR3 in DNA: TGCGCCAGCAGCTGGGAGGGGCGGAACACCGGGGAGCTGTTTTTT. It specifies CASSWEGRNTGELFF.

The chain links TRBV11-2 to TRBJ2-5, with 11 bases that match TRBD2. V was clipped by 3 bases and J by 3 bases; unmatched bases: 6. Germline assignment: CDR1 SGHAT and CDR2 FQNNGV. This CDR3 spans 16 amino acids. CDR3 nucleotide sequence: TGTGCCAGCAGCTTCCGGGCGGGACTAGCGGAAGAGACCCAGTACTTC. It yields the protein CASSFRAGLAEETQYF.

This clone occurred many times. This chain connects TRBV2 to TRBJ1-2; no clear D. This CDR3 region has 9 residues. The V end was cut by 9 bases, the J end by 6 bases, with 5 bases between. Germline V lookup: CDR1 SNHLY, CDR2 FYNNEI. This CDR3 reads CASLDGYTF. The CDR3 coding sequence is TGTGCCAGTCTCGATGGCTACACCTTC.

The CDR3 DNA reads TGTGCCAGCAGATCAACTAGGGCCCTCCACTTT. This encodes CASRSTRALHF. The gene calls are TRBV27 and TRBJ1-6; D unresolved. Germline assignment: CDR1 MNHEY and CDR2 SMNVEV (reference sequence). This CDR3 is built from 11 residues. The germline V and J ends were trimmed by 6 bases and 14 bases, with 11 bases remaining between them.

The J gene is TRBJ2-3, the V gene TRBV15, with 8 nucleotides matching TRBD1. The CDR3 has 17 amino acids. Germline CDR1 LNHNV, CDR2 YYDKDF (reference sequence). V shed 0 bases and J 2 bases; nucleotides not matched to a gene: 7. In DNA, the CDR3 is TGTGCCACCAGCAGAGATCAAGGACAGGGCCCCACAGATACGCAGTATTTT. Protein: CATSRDQGQGPTDTQYF.